This T cell receptor (beta chain) was sequenced during a study of blood T cell repertoires in COVID-19. Whole-study context: Donors in the United States, Italy and Spain gave samples during acute or convalescent COVID-19.

Per the original data handling: Using reference gene primer amplification, nucleated cell counts were estimated. Sequencing was performed with immunoSEQ multiplex PCR; in TCRdb, only in-frame clones are kept and a portion is missing. V and J calls and clone size are as listed in that table; D and trimming were resolved from the DNA. This table holds approximately 280,000 clones, approximately 84% found once. CDR3 length equals 13 residues. Germline assignment: CDR1 GTSNPN and CDR2 SVGIG (reference sequence). V gave up 4 bases and J gave up 4 bases; unmatched junction bases: 4. The rearrangement links TRBV30 to TRBJ1-1, with TRBD1 identical over 9 bases. The sample consisted of peripheral blood. This receptor was taken from a human donor with COVID-19, enrolled during active disease. The donor label of this sample is uncertain. For the CDR3, the DNA is TGTGCCTGGACAGGGACAGGGCCCACTGAAGCTTTCTTT. It is translated as CAWTGTGPTEAFF.